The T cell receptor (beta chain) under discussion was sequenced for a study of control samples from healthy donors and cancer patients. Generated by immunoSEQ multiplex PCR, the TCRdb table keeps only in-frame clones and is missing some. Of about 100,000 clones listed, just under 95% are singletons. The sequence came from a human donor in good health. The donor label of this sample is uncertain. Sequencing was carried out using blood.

CDR3 bases: TGTGCCAGCAGCCCCTTGACATCGAACACTGAAGCTTTCTTT. It specifies CASSPLTSNTEAFF. The rearrangement joins TRBV7-9 to TRBJ1-1; D is undetermined. The CDR3 consists of 14 residues. V lost 5 bases to trimming and J lost 1 base, with 11 bases between them. Germline assignment: CDR1 SEHNR and CDR2 FQNEAQ (reference sequence).